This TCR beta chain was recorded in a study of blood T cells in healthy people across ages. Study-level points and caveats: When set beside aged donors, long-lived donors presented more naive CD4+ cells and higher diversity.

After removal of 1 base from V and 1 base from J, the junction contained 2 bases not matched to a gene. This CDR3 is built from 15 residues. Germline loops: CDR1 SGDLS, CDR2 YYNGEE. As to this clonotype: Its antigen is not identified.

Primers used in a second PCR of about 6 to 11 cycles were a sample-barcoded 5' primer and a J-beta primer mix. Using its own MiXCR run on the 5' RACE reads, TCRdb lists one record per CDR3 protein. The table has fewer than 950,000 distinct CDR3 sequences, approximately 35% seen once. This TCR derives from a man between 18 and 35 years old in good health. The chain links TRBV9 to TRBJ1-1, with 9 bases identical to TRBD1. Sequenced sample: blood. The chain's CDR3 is CASSVTGGRNTEAFF. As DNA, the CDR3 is TGTGCCAGCAGCGTAACAGGGGGCCGGAACACTGAAGCTTTCTTT.